Sequencing of this T cell receptor beta chain was carried out in a study of blood T cells in healthy people across ages. PCR was performed a second time for roughly 7 to 12 cycles using a sample-barcoded 5' primer and a J-beta primer mix. Via MiXCR, TCRdb re-called the 5' RACE reads, giving one row per CDR3 protein. The data contain under 700,000 distinct CDR3 sequences, less than 25% of them singletons. Trimming shortened V by 5 bases and J by 2 bases, and 20 bases separated the two germline ends. Germline CDR1 and CDR2: SEHNR and FQNEAQ (reference sequence). The CDR3 is 17 residues long. This clonotype was observed a few times. What it binds is unknown. Study-wide points: Significant beta diversity loss was already apparent by age around 36, declining roughly linearly.

The same specimen was also included in a second study, on T cells of mothers and their children.

Sequences were obtained from blood. The chain couples TRBV7-9 to TRBJ2-3, with D hard to call. This receptor was identified in a boy younger than 18 in good health. CDR3 region: CASSPYSSRVITDTQYF. Written as DNA, the CDR3 is TGTGCCAGCAGCCCCTATTCCTCTAGAGTGATCACAGATACGCAGTATTTT.